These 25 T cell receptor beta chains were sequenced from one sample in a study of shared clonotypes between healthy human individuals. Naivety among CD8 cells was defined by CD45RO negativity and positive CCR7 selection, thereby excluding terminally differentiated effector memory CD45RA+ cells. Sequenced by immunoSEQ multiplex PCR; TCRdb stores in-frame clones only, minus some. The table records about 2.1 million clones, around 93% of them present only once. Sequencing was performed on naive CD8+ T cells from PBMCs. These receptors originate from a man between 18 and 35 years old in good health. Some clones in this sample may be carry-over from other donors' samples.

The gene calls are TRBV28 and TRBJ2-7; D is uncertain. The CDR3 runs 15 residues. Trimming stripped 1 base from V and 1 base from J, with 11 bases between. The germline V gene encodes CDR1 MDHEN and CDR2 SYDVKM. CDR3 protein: CASSLFVSTSYEQYF. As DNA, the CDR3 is TGTGCCAGCAGTTTATTCGTGAGTACGTCCTACGAGCAGTACTTC.

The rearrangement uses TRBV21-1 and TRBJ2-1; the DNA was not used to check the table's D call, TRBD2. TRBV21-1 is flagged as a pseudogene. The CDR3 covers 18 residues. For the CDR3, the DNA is TGTGCCAGCAGCACACCTTGGGAGGGCTTAGGCTCCTACAATGAGCAGTTCTTC. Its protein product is CASSTPWEGLGSYNEQFF.

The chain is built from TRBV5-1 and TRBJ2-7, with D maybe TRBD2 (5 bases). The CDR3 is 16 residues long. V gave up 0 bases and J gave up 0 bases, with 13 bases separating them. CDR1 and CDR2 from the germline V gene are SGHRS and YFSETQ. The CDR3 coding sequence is TGCGCCAGCAGCTTGGGCCCAGCGGAGACCTCCTACGAGCAGTACTTC. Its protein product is CASSLGPAETSYEQYF.

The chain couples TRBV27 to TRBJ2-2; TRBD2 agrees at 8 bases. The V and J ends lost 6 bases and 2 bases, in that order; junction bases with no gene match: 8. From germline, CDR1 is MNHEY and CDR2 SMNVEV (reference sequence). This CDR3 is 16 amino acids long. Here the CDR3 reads CASSLFGTRNTGELFF. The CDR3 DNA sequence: TGTGCCAGCAGCCTTTTCGGGACTAGAAACACCGGGGAGCTGTTTTTT.

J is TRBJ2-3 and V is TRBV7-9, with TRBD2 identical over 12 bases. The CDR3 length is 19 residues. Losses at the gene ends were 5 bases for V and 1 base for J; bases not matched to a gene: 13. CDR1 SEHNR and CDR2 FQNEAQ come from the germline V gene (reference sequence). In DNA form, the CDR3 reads TGTGCCAGCAGCCCCGGACTAGCGGGAAGTTTTCGGGGCACAGATACGCAGTATTTT. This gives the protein CASSPGLAGSFRGTDTQYF.

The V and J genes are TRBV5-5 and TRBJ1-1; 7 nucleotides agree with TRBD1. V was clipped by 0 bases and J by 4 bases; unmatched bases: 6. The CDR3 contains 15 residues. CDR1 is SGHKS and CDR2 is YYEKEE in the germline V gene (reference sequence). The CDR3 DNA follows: TGTGCCAGCAGCTTGGCTTGGCAGGGGGGCACTGAAGCTTTCTTT. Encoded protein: CASSLAWQGGTEAFF.

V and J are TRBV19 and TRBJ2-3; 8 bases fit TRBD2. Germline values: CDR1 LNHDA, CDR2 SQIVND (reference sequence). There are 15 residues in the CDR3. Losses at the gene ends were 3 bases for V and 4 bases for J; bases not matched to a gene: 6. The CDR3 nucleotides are TGTGCCAGTAGTATGGCACGGGAGGGCCCAGATACGCAGTATTTT. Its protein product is CASSMAREGPDTQYF.

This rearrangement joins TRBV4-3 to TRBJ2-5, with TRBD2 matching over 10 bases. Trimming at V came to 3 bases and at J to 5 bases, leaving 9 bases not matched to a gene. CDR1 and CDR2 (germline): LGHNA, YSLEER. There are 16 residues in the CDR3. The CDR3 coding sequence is TGCGCCAGCAGCCATACCGTGGGACTAGCGAGGGAGACCCAGTACTTC. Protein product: CASSHTVGLARETQYF.

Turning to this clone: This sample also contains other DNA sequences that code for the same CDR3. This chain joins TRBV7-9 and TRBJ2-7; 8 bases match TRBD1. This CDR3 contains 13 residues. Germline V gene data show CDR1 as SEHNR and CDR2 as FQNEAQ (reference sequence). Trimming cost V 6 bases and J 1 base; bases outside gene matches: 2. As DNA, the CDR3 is TGTGCCAGCAGGGGGACAGGTTCCTACGAGCAGTACTTC. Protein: CASRGTGSYEQYF. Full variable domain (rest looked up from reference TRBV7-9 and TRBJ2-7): DTGVSQNPRHKITKRGQNVTFRCDPISEHNRLYWYRQTLGQGPEFLTYFQNEAQLEKSRLLSDRFSAERPKGSFSTLEIQRTEQGDSAMYLCASRGTGSYEQYFGPGTRLTVT.

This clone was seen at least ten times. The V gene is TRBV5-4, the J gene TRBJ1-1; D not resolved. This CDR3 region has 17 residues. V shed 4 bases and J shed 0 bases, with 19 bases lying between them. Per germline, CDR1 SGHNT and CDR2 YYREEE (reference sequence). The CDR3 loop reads CASSPEPTSLVNTEAFF. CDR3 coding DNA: TGTGCCAGCAGCCCGGAGCCGACAAGTTTGGTGAACACTGAAGCTTTCTTT.

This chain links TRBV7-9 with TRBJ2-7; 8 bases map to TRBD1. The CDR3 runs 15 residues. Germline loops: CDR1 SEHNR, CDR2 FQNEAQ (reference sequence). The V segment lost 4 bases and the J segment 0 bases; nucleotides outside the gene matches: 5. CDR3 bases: TGTGCCAGCAGCTATTGGGACAGGAGCTCCTACGAGCAGTACTTC. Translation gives CASSYWDRSSYEQYF.

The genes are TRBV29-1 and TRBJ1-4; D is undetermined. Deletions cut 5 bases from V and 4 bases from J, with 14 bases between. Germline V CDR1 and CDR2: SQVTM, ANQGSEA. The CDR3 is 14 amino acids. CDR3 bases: TGCAGCGTTTCTTTCGGGGAAGATAATGAAAAACTGTTTTTT. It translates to CSVSFGEDNEKLFF.

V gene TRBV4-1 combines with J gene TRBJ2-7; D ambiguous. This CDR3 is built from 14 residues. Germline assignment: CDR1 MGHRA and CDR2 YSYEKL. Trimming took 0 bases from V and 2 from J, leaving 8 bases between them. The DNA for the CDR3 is TGCGCCAGCAGCCAAGACCTCGCTGCCTACGAGCAGTACTTC. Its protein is CASSQDLAAYEQYF.

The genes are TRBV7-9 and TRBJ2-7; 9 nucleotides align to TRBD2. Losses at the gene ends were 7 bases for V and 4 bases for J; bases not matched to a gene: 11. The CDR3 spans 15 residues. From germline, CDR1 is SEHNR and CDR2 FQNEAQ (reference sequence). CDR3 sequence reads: CASTEDSGRLYEQYF. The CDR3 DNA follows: TGTGCCAGCACTGAAGATAGCGGGAGACTGTACGAGCAGTACTTC.

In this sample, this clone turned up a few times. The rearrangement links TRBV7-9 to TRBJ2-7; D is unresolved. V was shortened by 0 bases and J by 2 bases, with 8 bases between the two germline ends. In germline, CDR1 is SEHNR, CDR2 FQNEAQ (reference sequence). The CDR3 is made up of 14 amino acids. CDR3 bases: TGTGCCAGCAGCTTAGCGGCAACTCCCTACGAGCAGTACTTC. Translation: CASSLAATPYEQYF.

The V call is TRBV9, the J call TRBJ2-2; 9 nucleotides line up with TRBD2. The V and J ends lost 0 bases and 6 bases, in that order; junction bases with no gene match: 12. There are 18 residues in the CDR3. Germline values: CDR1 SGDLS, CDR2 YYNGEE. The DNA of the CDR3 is TGTGCCAGCAGCGTAGCTTATATCAGCGGGAGGATGGCCGGGGAGCTGTTTTTT. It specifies CASSVAYISGRMAGELFF.

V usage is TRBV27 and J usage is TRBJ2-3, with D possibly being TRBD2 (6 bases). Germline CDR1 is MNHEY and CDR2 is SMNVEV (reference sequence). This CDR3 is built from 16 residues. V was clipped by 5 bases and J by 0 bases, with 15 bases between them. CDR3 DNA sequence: TGTGCCAGCAGTCGACGGAGGGACGGGAGCACAGATACGCAGTATTTT. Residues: CASSRRRDGSTDTQYF.

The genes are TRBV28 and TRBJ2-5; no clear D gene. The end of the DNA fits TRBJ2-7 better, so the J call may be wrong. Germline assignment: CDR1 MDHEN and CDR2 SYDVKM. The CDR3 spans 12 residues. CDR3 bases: TGTGCCAGCAGTTCCCCCCGAGGCGAGCAGTACTTC. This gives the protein CASSSPRGEQYF.

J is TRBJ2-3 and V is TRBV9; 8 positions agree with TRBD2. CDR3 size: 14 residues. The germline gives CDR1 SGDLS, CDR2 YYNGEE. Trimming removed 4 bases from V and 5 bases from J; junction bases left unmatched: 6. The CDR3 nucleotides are TGTGCCAGCAGCCTTAGCGGGACGGGAGATACGCAGTATTTT. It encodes CASSLSGTGDTQYF.

The CDR3: CASSLPDRVPEAFF. CDR3 coding DNA: TGTGCCAGTAGCCTACCAGACAGGGTTCCTGAAGCTTTCTTT. The chain joins TRBV19 to TRBJ1-1, with TRBD1 identical over 7 bases. Germline CDR1 is LNHDA and CDR2 is SQIVND (reference sequence). The CDR3 sequence is 14 residues long. The junction had 10 bases not matched to a gene; V was cut back by 6 bases and J by 6 bases.

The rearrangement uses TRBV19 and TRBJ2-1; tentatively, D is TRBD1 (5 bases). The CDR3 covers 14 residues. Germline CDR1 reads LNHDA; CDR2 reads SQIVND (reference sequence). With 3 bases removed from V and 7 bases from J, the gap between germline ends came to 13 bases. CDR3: CASSMVRWTNEQFF. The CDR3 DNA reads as TGTGCCAGTAGTATGGTTCGCTGGACAAATGAGCAGTTCTTC.

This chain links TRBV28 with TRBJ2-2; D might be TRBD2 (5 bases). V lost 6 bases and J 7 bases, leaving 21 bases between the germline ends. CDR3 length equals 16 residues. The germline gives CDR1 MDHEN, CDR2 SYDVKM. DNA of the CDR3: TGTGCCAGCAGCTTGACGGGAATAGGTATGGACGGGGAGCTGTTTTTT. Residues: CASSLTGIGMDGELFF.

CDR3 sequence: CASSFGVGREQFF. In DNA, the CDR3 is TGTGCCAGCAGTTTCGGGGTAGGCCGAGAGCAGTTCTTC. The rearrangement links TRBV28 to TRBJ2-1; a possible D gene is TRBD2 (5 bases). Germline V gene lookup returns CDR1 MDHEN and CDR2 SYDVKM. The V and J ends lost 3 bases and 10 bases respectively, with 13 bases between them. CDR3 length equals 13 residues.

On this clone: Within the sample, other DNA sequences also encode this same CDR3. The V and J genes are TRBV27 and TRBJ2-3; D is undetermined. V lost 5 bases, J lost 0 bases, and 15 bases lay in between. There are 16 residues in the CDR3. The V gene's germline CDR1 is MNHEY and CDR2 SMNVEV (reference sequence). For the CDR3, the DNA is TGTGCCAGCAGTCTCCTCGTCCCCCGAAGCACAGATACGCAGTATTTT. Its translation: CASSLLVPRSTDTQYF.

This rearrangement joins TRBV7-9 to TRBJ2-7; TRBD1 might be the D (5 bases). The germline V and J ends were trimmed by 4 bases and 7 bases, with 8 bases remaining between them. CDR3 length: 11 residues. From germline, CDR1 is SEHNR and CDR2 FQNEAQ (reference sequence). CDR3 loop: CASSYNREQYF. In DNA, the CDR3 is TGTGCCAGCAGCTACAACAGGGAGCAGTACTTC.